This TCR beta chain was retrieved from a study of Ad26.COV2.S vaccination and SARS-CoV-2 variants (dated by TCRdb to about 2021). Background for the entire study: Vaccine-arm donors came from COV1001, a multicentre, randomized, double-blind, placebo-controlled phase I-IIa trial of Ad26.COV2.S in healthy adults. Ad26.COV2.S was administered intramuscularly at a dose of 5x10^10 or 1x10^11 viral particles, either as one shot or as two shots given 56 days apart. Sequencing of the TCRbeta repertoire served to evaluate the specificity and breadth of SARS-CoV-2-reactive T cell receptors following Ad26.COV2.S vaccination. The TCR-sequenced set comprised around 30 samples: some 20 Ad26.COV2.S vaccine recipients, 5 placebo recipients and 8 SARS-CoV-2 convalescent individuals. Participants in the trial were split at random into five groups of five each, receiving low-dose or high-dose Ad26.COV2.S once or twice, or else placebo on both occasions. Throughout the experiments and outcome assessment, investigators stayed blinded to trial group allocation. Paper-wide results and their limitations: Higher spike-specific TCR breadth was observed in Ad26.COV2.S recipients than in placebo recipients (P = 0.0014). Substantial breadth of spike-specific CD8+ and CD4+ T cell responses was reported after vaccination. The authors noted that the TCR breadth and depth analyses may have underestimated total T cell responses. The study was not powered for comparison of responses between vaccine doses or regimens. Non-spike TCR breadth was comparable between vaccine and placebo recipients, consistent with the vaccine containing only spike.

As regards this clone: Its antigen has not been determined. No base quality values were provided; no much bigger clone lies one nucleotide off.

The intended sense of this specimen's treatment or condition label: about 20 received Ad26.COV2.S at low or high dose, single or two shots; about 5 received placebo; per-sample allocation not given. For vaccine and placebo recipients, the sequenced repertoires came from samples collected on day 63 after the first injection. In Cohort 1b, 25 or so adults aged 18-55 years were enrolled at a single site in Boston, USA, between 29 July and 7 August 2020. Ad26.COV2.S was a replication-incompetent adenovirus type 26 vector expressing a prefusion-stabilized SARS-CoV-2 spike protein from the original Wuhan strain. TCRbeta CDR3 regions were sequenced with the immunoSEQ Assay. After extraction, genomic DNA underwent amplification by bias-controlled multiplex PCR, followed by high-throughput sequencing. Regarding the original processing steps: To quantify the absolute abundance of every unique TCRbeta CDR3 region, sequences were collapsed and filtered. T cell fraction was estimated by normalization of TCRbeta template counts to usable DNA, with usable DNA being measured through amplification of reference genes present in all nucleated cells. Repertoire TCRs were annotated as SARS-CoV-2-specific by exact matching of V gene, CDR3 amino acid sequence and J gene to a known reactive TCR set. MIRA supplied the reference SARS-CoV-2 TCR set, which was filtered for enrichment in COVID-19-positive ImmuneCODE repertoires so that public or cross-reactive TCRs were removed. Drawing on the MIRA antigens, annotated TCRs were analysed further at the level of specific ORF or position within ORF. Breadth was defined as the number of annotated unique rearrangements divided by the total number of unique productive rearrangements, and depth was defined as the summed frequency of the annotated unique rearrangements. TCR breadth was compared between groups using two-sided Wilcoxon rank-sum tests. TCRdb stores this immuneACCESS table with in-frame sequences only. Part of the clones is absent; in the studies checked, under half of the shortfall reflects unresolved V genes, and no reason is known for the rest. Clone size and the V and J calls come from that table; the DNA yielded D and trimming. This sample gives around 450,000 clones in total; 89% of them show up just once. Around 1.6% of the sample comes from the top ten.

The TCR originated in a person aged 18 to 65 who received the Ad26.COV2.S COVID-19 vaccine or a placebo. The input for sequencing was peripheral blood, taken in a trial of Ad26.COV2.S vaccine versus placebo.

In nucleotide form, the sequence is TGTGCCAGCAGCAGGGAGCAGGGAAGAAGCAATCAGCCCCAGCATTTT. Its amino acids are CASSREQGRSNQPQHF. Rearrangement joined TRBV5-5 to TRBJ1-5; a tentative D match to TRBD1 spans 5 bases. Reading the germline V gene (reference sequence) gives CDR1 SGHKS and CDR2 YYEKEE. The junction shows trimming of 4 bases on V and 1 base on J, plus 15 bases between the germline ends. Reading from cysteine to phenylalanine, the CDR3 counts 16 amino acids. The read is trimmed to its CDR3 DNA, 48 bases read in frame from base 1.